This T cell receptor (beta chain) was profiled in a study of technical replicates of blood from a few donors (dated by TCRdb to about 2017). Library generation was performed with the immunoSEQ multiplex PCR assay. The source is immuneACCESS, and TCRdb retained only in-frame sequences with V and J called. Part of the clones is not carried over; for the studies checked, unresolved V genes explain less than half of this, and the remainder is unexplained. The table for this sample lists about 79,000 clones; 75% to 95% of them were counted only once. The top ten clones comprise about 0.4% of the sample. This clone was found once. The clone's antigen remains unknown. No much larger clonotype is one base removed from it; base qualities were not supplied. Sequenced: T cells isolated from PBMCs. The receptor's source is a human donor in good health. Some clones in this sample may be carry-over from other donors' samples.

CDR3 loop: CASSLAGGDVYEQYF. The DNA reads as follows: TGCGCCAGCAGCTTGGCCGGGGGAGATGTTTACGAGCAGTACTTC. The V gene is TRBV5-1 and the J gene is TRBJ2-7, with TRBD2 perhaps the D gene, on 6 matching bases. V was cut back by 0 bases and J by 4 bases, leaving a gap of 14 bases between them. Counted from cysteine to phenylalanine, this CDR3 has 15 amino acids. Left in the record is the CDR3 DNA by itself, 45 bases read in frame from the first base. The germline V gene yields SGHRS for CDR1 and YFSETQ for CDR2.